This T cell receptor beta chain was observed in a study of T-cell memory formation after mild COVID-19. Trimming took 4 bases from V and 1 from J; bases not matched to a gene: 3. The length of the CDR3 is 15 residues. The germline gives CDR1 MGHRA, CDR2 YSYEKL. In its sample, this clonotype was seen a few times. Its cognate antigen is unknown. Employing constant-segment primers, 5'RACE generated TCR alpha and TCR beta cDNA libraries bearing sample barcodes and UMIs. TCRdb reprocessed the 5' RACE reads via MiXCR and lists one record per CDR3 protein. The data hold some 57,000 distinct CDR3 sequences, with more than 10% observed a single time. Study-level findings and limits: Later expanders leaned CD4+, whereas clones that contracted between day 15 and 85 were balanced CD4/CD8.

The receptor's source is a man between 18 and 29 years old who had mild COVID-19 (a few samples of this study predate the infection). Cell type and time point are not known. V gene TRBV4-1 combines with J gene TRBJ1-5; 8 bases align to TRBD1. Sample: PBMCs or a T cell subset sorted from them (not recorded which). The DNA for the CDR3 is TGCGCCAGCAGCCCCCAGGGGGCGAGCAATCAGCCCCAGCATTTT. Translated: CASSPQGASNQPQHF.